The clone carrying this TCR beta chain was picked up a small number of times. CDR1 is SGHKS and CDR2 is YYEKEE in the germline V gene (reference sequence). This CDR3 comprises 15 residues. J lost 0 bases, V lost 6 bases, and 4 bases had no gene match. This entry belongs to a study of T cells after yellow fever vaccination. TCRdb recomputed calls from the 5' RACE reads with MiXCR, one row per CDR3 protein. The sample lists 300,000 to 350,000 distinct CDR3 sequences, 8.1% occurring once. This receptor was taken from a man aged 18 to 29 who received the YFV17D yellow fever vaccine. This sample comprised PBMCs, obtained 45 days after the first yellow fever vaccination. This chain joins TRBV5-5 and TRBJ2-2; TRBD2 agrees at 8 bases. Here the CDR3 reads CASTSSGANTGELFF. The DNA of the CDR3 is TGTGCCAGCACCAGTAGCGGGGCGAACACCGGGGAGCTGTTTTTT.